This T cell receptor beta chain was documented in a study of shared clonotypes between healthy human individuals (dated by TCRdb to the early 2020s). With regard to the full study: A couple of women and a few men aged 18 to 49 years were included in the cohort. For each donor, CD4 naive and CD4 memory were each given three plates, CD8 naive was given two plates, and CD8 memory was given one plate. The study deeply sequenced blood TCR repertoires of five healthy adults to estimate repertoire size and the extent of clonotype sharing between individuals. Libraries were prepared and TCR repertoires were sequenced by different laboratories using diverse techniques, in order to increase sequencing depth and limit assay-specific biases. Each donor's leukapheresis produced roughly between roughly 0.94 and 9.5 billion PBMCs.

Findings and caveats that apply to the study as a whole: Because the study included a small number of donors, the genetic and exposure-history diversity represented was limited. Sharing across a few donors was observed for approximately 5% of naive CD4, under 4% of naive CD8, 2% to 2.5% of memory CD4, and about 0.39% of memory CD8 clonotypes. Clonotypes shared by all four sorted-subset donors showed higher generation probabilities than non-shared clonotypes. Sampling was restricted to blood, and TCR repertoires in tissue are likely to differ from TCR repertoires in blood. Even with the large sequencing depth, rarefaction of the sorted-subset datasets indicated that sequencing was incomplete. Pairwise subsampling indicated that sequencing depth was expected to affect the degree of clonotype sharing among donors. Naive subsets generally had larger estimated clonotype richness than memory subsets.

There are 14 amino acids in the CDR3, from cysteine to phenylalanine inclusive. Only the CDR3 DNA is retained, 42 bases long and in frame from the first base. The trim is 2 bases for V and 3 bases for J, with a gap of 10 bases between the germline ends. The germline V gene gives CDR1 as MNHEY and CDR2 as SVGAGI. TCR CDR3 regions were amplified from genomic DNA by multiplex PCR using the deep immunoSEQ assay. Genomic DNA extracted from each cell subset was distributed evenly over all wells of several immunoSEQ 96-well plates, and each plate served as one replicate. Each replicate PCR for sorted subsets received about 220 ng genomic DNA, equal to about 30,000 T cell genomes. The purified libraries were quantified using a Qubit 3.0 fluorometer, sized with a Bioanalyzer 2100, and then quantified again using the KAPA Library Quantification kit. Every immunoSEQ 96-well plate was sequenced on a separate single-read 150-cycle Illumina NextSeq 550 flow cell. In the paper's pipeline: Because only junctional sequences without quality scores were contained in the immunoSEQ output, filtering matching that applied to full-length reads could not be performed. To assign V/J genes and CDR3, sequences were annotated against IMGT germline references using PyIR, a Python wrapper for IgBLAST v1.9. Reads were filtered out if the reads had weak V/J assignments (E-value above 1e-6), no CDR3, stop codons, out-of-frame junctions, or ambiguous translated residues. V3J clonotypes were defined by identical inferred V gene, J gene, and CDR3 amino acid sequence. Percentage overlap between repertoires was calculated by dividing the number of shared unique clonotypes by the size of the smaller repertoire. RTK rarefaction, the Chao1 estimator, and Recon v2.1 estimates of unobserved clonotypes were used to assess repertoire richness. Generation probabilities were computed with OLGA for all TCRbeta clonotypes obtained by the gDNA method from four donors. TCRdb limited this immuneACCESS table to in-frame rearrangements with V and J called. A share of clones is missing; checked studies link under half to unresolved V genes, and the rest is unexplained. The V and J calls and clone size come from that table; D and trimming were worked out from the DNA. For this sample the table gives under 1 million clones, of which more than 85% were detected only once. The top ten clones comprise 24% of the sample.

About this clone itself: No cognate antigen has been identified for it. No base quality values were provided; no much bigger clone lies one nucleotide off.

CD8 naive samples were obtained by positive selection for CCR7 among CD45RO-negative cells, yielding a CD45RA+CCR7+ population from which TemRA cells were excluded. The donors were healthy, HIV-negative adults who had no recently reported acute infections or vaccinations. All donors were Caucasian adults living in Nashville, Tennessee, USA. After blood collection by leukapheresis, PBMCs were isolated using Ficoll-Histopaque density gradient centrifugation and then cryopreserved in the vapor phase of liquid nitrogen. Analytical flow cytometry was used to check the purity and quantity of every magnetically sorted T cell population. Each sorted fraction had its genomic DNA isolated and then quantified by UV absorbance on a Nanodrop 2000c.

Material for sequencing was naive CD8+ T cells sorted from blood. In light of the paper, this sample's cell subset or site label describes: CD45RA+CCR7+. This chain is built from TRBV6-5 and TRBJ1-2; TRBD1 is possibly the D segment (6 matching bases). This TCR was recovered from a man aged 25 to 40 in good health. The DNA sequence reads TGTGCCAGCAGTTACGGGACACACGACTATGGCTACACCTTC. This is translated as CASSYGTHDYGYTF.